This TCR beta chain is drawn from a study of CD8+CD57+ T cells in acquired aplastic anemia (dated by TCRdb to 2017 to 2018). About the full investigation: On average, sorted CD4+ and CD8+ cells yielded 3.2 ug of extracted DNA, with a range of about 0.17 to 27.4 ug. CD8+CD57+ expansion was defined as frequency above the mean frequency observed in healthy subjects.

General conclusions and limits of the study: CD8+ Simpson's diversity did not differ significantly between patients and healthy controls (P=0.060). Although some 28 CD8+ CDR3 sequences were shared by patients and controls, these sequences appeared highly expressed in patients and within the immunodominant clones of patients.

Profiling of TCR beta VDJ combinations and CDR3 sequences used genomic DNA as the template. An Illumina HiSeq 2000 was used for TCR repertoire sequencing. Per the source publication's procedure: Repertoires were assessed using TRBV/TRBJ rearrangement plots, CDR3 size and DJ length profiles, and Simpson's diversity index. Whichever DNA sequence was most abundant in the deep sequencing data was defined as the immunodominant clone. CDR3 amino acid sequences were checked for sharing between subjects and were compared against published repertoires and the VDJdb database. TCRdb applied fastp at Q25 and MiXCR to the public reads, then kept only in-frame beta chains. Each CDR3 protein appears once, grouped with its most common genes and DNA. The V and J calls come from TCRdb's annotation, not from the publication. This sample has roughly 280,000 distinct CDR3 sequences in its table, and under 60% of those were observed once. Clones ranked in the top ten supply 1.3% of the sample.

Expansion of CD8+CD57+ cells had been shown by flow cytometry in the patients chosen for sequencing. Every patient had severe acquired aplastic anemia, diagnosed using the International Study of Aplastic Anemia and Agranulocytosis and Camitta criteria. Patients had received no therapy at the time of blood sampling. In this study, sorted CD4+ and CD8+ T cells from the blood of healthy subjects and of severe aplastic anemia patients had their TCR repertoires deep-sequenced. Patients were enrolled under clinicaltrials.gov protocols 00001620, 01623167, 00001397, 00071045, 00081523 and 00961064 in the USA. Ficoll-Paque density gradient centrifugation was used to isolate peripheral blood mononuclear cells. Before DNA extraction, CD4+ and CD8+ T cells were sorted with FACS or magnetic beads. The CDR3, cysteine through phenylalanine, is 13 amino acids long. Kept here is only the CDR3 DNA, which spans 39 bases and is read in frame from base 1. The germline V gene (reference sequence) provides CDR1 LNHDA and CDR2 SQIVND. The germline ends are 13 bases apart after V is trimmed by 4 bases and J by 7 bases.

Details on this clonotype: Its antigen is still unknown. Base qualities are not provided; no much larger clone lies one nucleotide away.

What was sequenced was sorted CD4+, CD8+, or CD8+CD57+ T cells (not recorded which) from PBMCs. The chain is made from TRBV19 and TRBJ1-2; matching of 6 bases hints at TRBD1 as the D gene. The sequence came from a human donor with aplastic anemia. The nucleotide sequence is TGTGCCAGTAGTACAGACAGGAAGTCTGGCTACACCTTC. It specifies CASSTDRKSGYTF.